This entry describes one T cell receptor beta chain. The CDR3 covers 16 residues. V lost 4 bases to trimming and J lost 3 bases; unmatched junction nucleotides: 9. CDR1 SGHRS and CDR2 YFSETQ come from the germline V gene. The data belong to a study of cytomegalovirus exposure and HLA in healthy donors. Amplification used 60 Vbeta primers and 13 Jbeta primers. The assay was immunoSEQ multiplex PCR, and TCRdb's table has in-frame clones only and misses some. This sample has some 200,000 clones, with 55% to 65% found just once. Sequencing input: PBMCs. The clonotype originates from a man in his forties in good health and CMV-seronegative. This sequence joins TRBV5-1 and TRBJ2-2; TRBD1 matches at 7 bases. In nucleotides, the CDR3 is TGCGCCAGCAGCCCAATCGGACAGGTACACACCGGGGAGCTGTTTTTT. This encodes CASSPIGQVHTGELFF.